This T cell receptor beta chain appears in the sequencing data of a study of cytotoxic CD8 clonotypes in ibrutinib-treated CLL. Across the study: Patient counts were 11 relapsed/refractory, under 16 treatment-naive and around 18 IGHV unmutated.

Generated by immunoSEQ multiplex PCR, the TCRdb table keeps only in-frame clones and is missing some. The sample contains some 310,000 clones, 80% of which appear only once. On this clone: Antigen: not known.

Study-wide points: At the start, clonality exceeded age-matched healthy donors and followed circulating CD8+ T-cell counts. Clonality was higher at ibrutinib response and returned toward baseline at progression.

The CDR3 has 15 residues. The ends lost 2 bases at V and 3 bases at J; junction bases unmatched: 6. CDR1 is LNHDA, CDR2 SQIVND, per germline (reference sequence). The sequence was obtained from a human donor with chronic lymphocytic leukemia. The material sequenced was PBMCs, taken before ibrutinib treatment. The rearrangement uses TRBV19 and TRBJ2-7; 8 positions match TRBD1. The CDR3 coding sequence is TGTGCCAGTAGTATAAGACAGGGGAGGAGCTACGAGCAGTACTTC. Protein: CASSIRQGRSYEQYF.